What follows are 8 T cell receptor beta chains derived from one specimen sequenced in a study of CD8 T cells in Susac syndrome. With random hexamers, roughly 0.45 to 1 ug RNA was reverse transcribed. TCRdb passed the immunoSEQ multiplex PCR reads through MiXCR, listing each CDR3 protein once. The sample includes under 85,000 distinct CDR3 sequences, 94% of them seen just once. Sequencing was performed on CD8+ T cells from PBMCs. All receptors come from a human donor with Susac syndrome.

This clonotype was observed a single time. The chain links TRBV20-1 to TRBJ2-7, with D tentatively TRBD2 (6 bases). Germline loops: CDR1 DFQATT, CDR2 SNEGSKA (reference sequence). V gave up 0 bases and J gave up 1 base, with 13 bases separating them. The CDR3 covers 15 residues. The CDR3: CSARDPGTYSYEQYF. CDR3 in DNA: TGCAGTGCTAGAGATCCCGGGACTTATTCCTACGAGCAGTACTTC.

The chain combines TRBV7-2 with TRBJ2-5; D perhaps matches TRBD1 (5 bases). CDR3 length: 13 amino acids. The V gene's germline CDR1 is SGHTA and CDR2 FQGNSA. V lost 4 bases, J lost 5 bases, and 11 bases lay in between. In DNA form, the CDR3 reads TGTGCCAGCAGCTCACCAGCAGGGGAGACCCAGTACTTC. Protein sequence: CASSSPAGETQYF.

Concerning this clonotype itself: Germline is not matched at one junction end, which may reflect a read error. The chain is built from TRBV15 and TRBJ2-5; 8 bases map to TRBD2. CDR1 LNHNV and CDR2 YYDKDF come from the germline V gene (reference sequence). This CDR3 contains 14 residues. In DNA, the CDR3 is TGTGCTACCACGGCGGGGGGCCTCGGGGAGACCCAGTACTTC. Translation: CATTAGGLGETQYF.

The chain recombines TRBV7-8 with TRBJ1-1, with 7 bases fitting TRBD1. This CDR3 is built from 12 residues. V lost 5 bases and J lost 8; bases outside the gene matches: 5. Germline loops: CDR1 SGHVS, CDR2 FQNEAQ. CDR3 DNA sequence: TGTGCCAGCAGCCTTTGGGACAGAGAAGCTTTCTTT. The encoded protein is CASSLWDREAFF.

The chain carries TRBV29-1 and TRBJ2-7; D remains unclear. The V end lost 1 base, the J end lost 0 bases, and 7 bases lay between the germline ends. CDR3 length: 13 residues. Germline lookup yields CDR1 SQVTM and CDR2 ANQGSEA. The CDR3 loop reads CSVEGLSSYEQYF. DNA for the CDR3: TGCAGCGTTGAAGGACTCAGCTCCTACGAGCAGTACTTC.

The chain couples TRBV11-1 to TRBJ2-1; 16 bases agree with TRBD2. The CDR3 extends over 21 amino acids. The junction had 23 bases not matched to a gene; V was cut back by 6 bases and J by 9 bases. Germline V gene lookup returns CDR1 SGHAT and CDR2 FQDESV (reference sequence). Written as DNA, the CDR3 is TGTGCCAGCAGTTCCACCACCGGGACTAGCGGGAGGGGTACCGGGCATGCTGAGCAGTTCTTC. Its protein product is CASSSTTGTSGRGTGHAEQFF.

The rearrangement links TRBV7-8 to TRBJ2-2, with 7 bases fitting TRBD2. Germline V gives CDR1 SGHVS, CDR2 FQNEAQ. With 0 bases clipped from V and 4 bases from J, the junction kept 5 bases outside the gene matches. There are 16 residues in the CDR3. CDR3 in amino acids: CASSLAGGAGTGELFF. The CDR3 DNA sequence: TGTGCCAGCAGCTTAGCGGGAGGGGCTGGCACCGGGGAGCTGTTTTTT.

This chain uses TRBV29-1 with TRBJ2-5, with TRBD1 matching 7 bases. The CDR3 is 16 residues long. CDR1 and CDR2 from the germline V gene are SQVTM and ANQGSEA. V lost 0 bases and J lost 5; bases outside the gene matches: 12. The CDR3 sequence: CSVEDGDGRGFETQYF. CDR3 DNA sequence: TGCAGCGTTGAAGATGGGGATGGCAGGGGGTTTGAGACCCAGTACTTC. Together with reference TRBV29-1 and TRBJ2-5, the CDR3 gives the full variable domain: SAVISQKPSRDICQRGTSLTIQCQVDSQVTMMFWYRQQPGQSLTLIATANQGSEATYESGFVIDKFPISRPNLTFSTLTVSNMSPEDSSIYLCSVEDGDGRGFETQYFGPGTRLLVL.